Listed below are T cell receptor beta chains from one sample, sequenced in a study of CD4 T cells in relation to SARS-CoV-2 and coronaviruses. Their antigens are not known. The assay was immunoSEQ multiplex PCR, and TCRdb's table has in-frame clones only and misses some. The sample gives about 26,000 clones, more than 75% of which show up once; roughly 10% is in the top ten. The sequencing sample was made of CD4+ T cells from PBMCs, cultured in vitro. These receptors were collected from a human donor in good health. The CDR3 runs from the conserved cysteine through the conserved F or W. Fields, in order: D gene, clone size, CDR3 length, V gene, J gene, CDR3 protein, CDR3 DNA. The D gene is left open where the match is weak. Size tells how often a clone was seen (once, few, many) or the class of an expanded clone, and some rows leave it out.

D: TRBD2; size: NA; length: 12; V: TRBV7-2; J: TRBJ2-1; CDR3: CASSRGGGEQFF; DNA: TGTGCCAGCAGCCGTGGGGGGGGTGAGCAGTTCTTC
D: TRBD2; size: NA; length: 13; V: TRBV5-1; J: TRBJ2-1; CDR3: CASSLGLAPGQFF; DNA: TGCGCCAGCAGCTTAGGACTAGCCCCGGGGCAGTTCTTC
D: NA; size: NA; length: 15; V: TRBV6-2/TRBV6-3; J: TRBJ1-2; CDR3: CASSHPGGGDYGYTF; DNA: TGTGCCAGCAGTCACCCCGGGGGGGGCGACTATGGCTACACCTTC
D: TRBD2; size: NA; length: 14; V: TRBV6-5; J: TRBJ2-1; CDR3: CASKTSGGYNEQFF; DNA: TGTGCCAGCAAGACTAGCGGGGGCTACAATGAGCAGTTCTTC
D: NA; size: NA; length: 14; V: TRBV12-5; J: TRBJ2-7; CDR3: CASALGSGRYEQYF; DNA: TGTGCTAGTGCTCTGGGGTCAGGGAGGTACGAGCAGTACTTC
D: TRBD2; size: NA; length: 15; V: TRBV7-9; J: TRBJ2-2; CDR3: CASSLYEGGTGELFF; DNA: TGTGCCAGCAGCTTATACGAGGGAGGGACCGGGGAGCTGTTTTTT
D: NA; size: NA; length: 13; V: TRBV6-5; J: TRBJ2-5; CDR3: CASRIQGSGTQYF; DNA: TGTGCCAGCAGGATTCAGGGGTCGGGGACCCAGTACTTC
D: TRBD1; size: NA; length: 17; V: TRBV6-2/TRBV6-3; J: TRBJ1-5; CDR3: CASSWILGDREDQPQHF; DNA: TGTGCCAGCAGTTGGATCTTGGGGGACAGGGAGGACCAGCCCCAGCATTTT
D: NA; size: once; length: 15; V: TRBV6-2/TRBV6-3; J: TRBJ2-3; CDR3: CASSYGGSSTDTQYF; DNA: TGTGCCAGCAGTTACGGGGGGTCTAGCACAGATACGCAGTATTTT
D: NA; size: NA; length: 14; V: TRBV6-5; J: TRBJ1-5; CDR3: CASSSRGNNQPQHF; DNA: TGTGCCAGCAGCTCTCGGGGGAATAATCAGCCCCAGCATTTT